What follows is one T cell receptor (beta chain) and its context. This specimen belongs to a study of blood T cell repertoires in COVID-19. Study-level information: There were acute and convalescent COVID-19 samples, and they came from the United States, Italy and Spain. The cDNA or gDNA used as material had been derived from T cells, B-cell-depleted T cells, or PBMCs.

TCRdb keeps only in-frame clones here, not all; method: immunoSEQ multiplex PCR. The data show some 180,000 clones, roughly 87% seen once. Material for sequencing was peripheral blood. The receptor's source is a man in his sixties with active or convalescent COVID-19.

This chain's CDR3 is CASSLGDRVTEAFF. CDR3 bases: TGTGCCAGCAGCTTAGGGGACAGGGTAACTGAAGCTTTCTTT. The chain is built from TRBV7-9 and TRBJ1-1, with 9 nucleotides matching TRBD1. J was trimmed by 5 bases and V by 1 base; bases with no gene match: 2. Germline V gives CDR1 SEHNR, CDR2 FQNEAQ (reference sequence). The CDR3 length is 14 residues.